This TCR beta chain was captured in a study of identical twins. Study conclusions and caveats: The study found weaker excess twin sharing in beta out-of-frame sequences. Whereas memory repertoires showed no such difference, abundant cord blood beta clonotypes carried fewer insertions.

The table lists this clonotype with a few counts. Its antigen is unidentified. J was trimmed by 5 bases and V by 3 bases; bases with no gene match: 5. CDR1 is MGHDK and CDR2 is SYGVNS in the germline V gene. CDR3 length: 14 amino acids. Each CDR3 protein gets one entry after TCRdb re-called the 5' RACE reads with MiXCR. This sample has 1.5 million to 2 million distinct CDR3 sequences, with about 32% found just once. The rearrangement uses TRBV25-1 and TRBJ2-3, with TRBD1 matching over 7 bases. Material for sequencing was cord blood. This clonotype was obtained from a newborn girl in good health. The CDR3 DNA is TGTGCCAGCAGTGACTTGGGGACAGAAGATACGCAGTATTTT. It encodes CASSDLGTEDTQYF.